The entry below gives a single T cell receptor (beta chain) sequence along with its context. No antigen is known for it. No qualities accompany the bases; no much larger clone lies one base away. The source of the sample is a study of Ad26.COV2.S vaccination and SARS-CoV-2 variants (dated by TCRdb to about 2021). Regarding the study in general: The specificity and breadth of SARS-CoV-2-reactive T cell receptors after Ad26.COV2.S vaccination were assessed by TCRbeta repertoire sequencing. A total of about 30 samples were included in the TCR-sequenced set, comprising about 20 Ad26.COV2.S vaccine recipients, 5 placebo recipients and 8 SARS-CoV-2 convalescent individuals.

Per the publication, the time point label means: individuals recovered from natural SARS-CoV-2 infection. Overall study outcomes, separate from this receptor: Non-spike TCR breadth was comparable between vaccine and placebo recipients, consistent with the vaccine containing only spike. It was noted by the authors that total T cell responses may have been underestimated by the TCR breadth and depth analyses. Spike-specific TCR breadth was higher in Ad26.COV2.S recipients than in placebo recipients (P = 0.0014). After vaccination, substantial breadth of spike-specific CD8+ and CD4+ T cell responses was reported.

The immunoSEQ Assay was the method used to sequence TCRbeta CDR3 regions. After extraction, genomic DNA underwent amplification by bias-controlled multiplex PCR, followed by high-throughput sequencing. In the paper's pipeline: Collapsing and filtering of sequences were performed to quantify the absolute abundance of each unique TCRbeta CDR3 region. T cell fraction was estimated by normalizing TCRbeta template counts to usable DNA, which was measured by amplifying reference genes present in all nucleated cells. Repertoire TCRs were annotated as SARS-CoV-2-specific when V gene, CDR3 amino acid sequence and J gene were exactly matched to a known reactive TCR set. MIRA supplied the reference SARS-CoV-2 TCR set, which was filtered for enrichment in COVID-19-positive ImmuneCODE repertoires so that public or cross-reactive TCRs were removed. Using the MIRA antigens, annotated TCRs were further analysed by specific ORF or by position within an ORF. Breadth was defined as annotated unique rearrangements over total unique productive rearrangements; depth was the summed frequency of those rearrangements. Two-sided Wilcoxon rank-sum tests were applied when comparing TCR breadth between groups. TCRdb provides this immuneACCESS table in a form limited to in-frame rearrangements. Some clones are lacking; in checked studies, under half of them reflect an unresolved V gene, and why the rest are absent is not known. Clonal size and the V and J genes are those of that table, whereas D and trimming came from the DNA. For this sample there are about 350,000 clones; 92% appear just once. The top ten constitute 3% to 4% of the sample.

Trimming costs V 4 bases and J 0 bases, and their ends lie 19 bases apart. The germline V gene provides CDR1 SGDLS and CDR2 YYNGEE. Including the terminal cysteine and phenylalanine, the CDR3 comprises 18 residues. The retained sequence is limited to the CDR3, 54 bases, with the frame set at the first base. This sample comprised peripheral blood, obtained after recovery from COVID-19. The sequence joins TRBV9 to TRBJ2-2; the D segment cannot be called with confidence. The TCR originated in a human donor who had recovered from COVID-19. The CDR3 region: CASSFSMGGRTNTGELFF. The base sequence is TGTGCCAGCAGCTTCTCGATGGGCGGACGTACGAACACCGGGGAGCTGTTTTTT. The reference TRBV9 and TRBJ2-2 proteins fill in what lies around the CDR3, so the full variable domain reads DSGVTQTPKHLITATGQRVTLRCSPRSGDLSVYWYQQSLDQGLQFLIQYYNGEERAKGNILERFSAQQFPDLHSELNLSSLELGDSALYFCASSFSMGGRTNTGELFFGEGSRLTVL.